This record looks at one TCR beta chain sequence and its context. This record belongs to a study of identifying expanded T cells in peripheral blood. TCRdb's table, derived via immunoSEQ multiplex PCR, lists solely in-frame clones and lacks some. The sample has some 100,000 clones, approximately 90% seen once. Trimming cost V 7 bases and J 6 bases, with 13 bases left between them. Germline V gene data show CDR1 as PRHDT and CDR2 as FYEKMQ (reference sequence). CDR3 length: 12 residues. The rearrangement uses TRBV13 and TRBJ2-7; D assignment may be TRBD1 or TRBD2 (5 bases each). The source is a person aged 18 to 70 in good health. The sequencing input was blood. Written as DNA, the CDR3 is TGTGCCAGCACCGGGACGCCGGGCGAGCAGTACTTC. Translated: CASTGTPGEQYF.